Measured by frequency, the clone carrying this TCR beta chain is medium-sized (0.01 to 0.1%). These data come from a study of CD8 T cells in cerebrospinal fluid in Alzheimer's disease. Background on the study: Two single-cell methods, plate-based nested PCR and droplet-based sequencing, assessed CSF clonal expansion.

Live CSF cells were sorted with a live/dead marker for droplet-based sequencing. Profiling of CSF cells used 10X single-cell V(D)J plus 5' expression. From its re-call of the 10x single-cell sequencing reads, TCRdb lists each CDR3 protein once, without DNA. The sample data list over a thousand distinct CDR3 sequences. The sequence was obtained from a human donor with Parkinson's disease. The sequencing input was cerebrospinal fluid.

CDR3: CASSYSAPARGSPLHF. The chain uses TRBV6-5 and TRBJ1-6; with no DNA, the TCRdb D assignment of TRBD1 cannot be verified. The CDR3 is made up of 16 amino acids. Germline V gives CDR1 MNHEY, CDR2 SVGAGI.